This entry lists 21 T cell receptor beta chains sequenced from one sample in a study of vaccination and CD4 T cells after COVID-19. These receptors lack a known antigen. Cultured CD4+ T cell DNA underwent sequencing with the Oncomine TCR Beta short-read assay. Each CDR3 protein is one row after TCRdb ran MiXCR on the PCR reads. The data show some 5,900 distinct CDR3 sequences, with roughly 50% seen just once and under 25% held by the top ten. Treatment indicated: roughly ten-day PBMC culture with coronavirus spike peptide pools or control peptides (ViraFEST assay). Sequenced sample: CD4+ T cells from blood, cultured in vitro. These receptors were obtained from a human donor who had recovered from COVID-19.

V usage is TRBV12-3 or TRBV12-4 and J usage is TRBJ1-1; D remains unclear. The V and J ends lost 3 bases and 7 bases respectively, with 12 bases between them. This CDR3 has 13 residues. CDR3 in DNA: TGTGCCAGCAGTTTTGTCTCAGGAAGTGAAGCTTTCTTT. This translates into CASSFVSGSEAFF.

The sample holds a few counts of this clonotype. The chain links TRBV7-2 to TRBJ1-5; D not resolved. With 5 bases removed from V and 2 bases from J, the gap between germline ends came to 13 bases. This CDR3 is built from 15 residues. Germline V lookup: CDR1 SGHTA, CDR2 FQGNSA. CDR3 sequence: CASSPILGGNQPQHF. CDR3 sequence (DNA): TGTGCCAGCAGCCCGATATTGGGTGGCAATCAGCCCCAGCATTTT.

The chain uses TRBV3-1 and TRBJ1-1, with a weak D call TRBD1 (5 bases). Germline CDR1 and CDR2: LGHDT and YNNKEL (reference sequence). This CDR3 region has 13 residues. Trimming shortened V by 0 bases and J by 6 bases, and 8 bases separated the two germline ends. The CDR3 spells CASSQDWGSEAFF. In DNA, the CDR3 is TGTGCCAGCAGCCAAGACTGGGGCTCTGAAGCTTTCTTT.

The rearrangement links TRBV6-1 to TRBJ1-3; D call uncertain. V lost 4 bases and J 0 bases, leaving 10 bases between the germline ends. CDR1 MNHNS and CDR2 SASEGT come from the germline V gene. The CDR3 extends over 15 amino acids. As DNA, the CDR3 is TGTGCCAGCAGTGGAGGTGCAGCCTCTGGAAACACCATATATTTT. Its protein is CASSGGAASGNTIYF.

The chain uses TRBV15 and TRBJ2-1; 8 bases line up with TRBD2. After removal of 0 bases from V and 4 bases from J, the junction contained 2 bases not matched to a gene. The length of the CDR3 is 15 residues. The germline V gene has CDR1 LNHNV and CDR2 YYDKDF (reference sequence). CDR3 sequence reads: CATSREQRGYNEQFF. The DNA of the CDR3 is TGTGCCACCAGCAGAGAACAGCGGGGGTACAATGAGCAGTTCTTC.

V usage is TRBV4-3 and J usage is TRBJ1-2; D gene ambiguous. The CDR3 contains 16 residues. Trimming removed 0 bases at V and 0 bases at J, with 11 bases between. CDR1 is LGHNA, CDR2 YSLEER, per germline. The CDR3 DNA is TGCGCCAGCAGCCAAGAAGTCACATTGGCTAACTATGGCTACACCTTC. Its translation: CASSQEVTLANYGYTF.

By sample fraction, this clonotype is medium-sized. The rearrangement links TRBV5-4 to TRBJ1-3; 8 positions agree with TRBD1. Germline V lookup: CDR1 SGHNT, CDR2 YYREEE (reference sequence). J was trimmed by 3 bases and V by 5 bases; bases with no gene match: 7. The CDR3 extends over 15 amino acids. The CDR3 reads CASSLGQGLGNTIYF. In nucleotides, the CDR3 is TGTGCCAGCAGTTTAGGACAGGGCCTTGGAAACACCATATATTTT.

The chain uses TRBV4-3 and TRBJ1-2; 9 bases are shared with TRBD1. There are 16 residues in the CDR3. Germline CDR1 and CDR2: LGHNA and YSLEER. Trimming cost V 4 bases and J 7 bases; bases outside gene matches: 13. The CDR3 reads CASSLNHGTGLGGYTF. CDR3 nucleotides: TGCGCCAGCAGCCTTAACCACGGGACAGGGCTGGGTGGCTACACCTTC.

This sequence joins TRBV4-1 and TRBJ1-1; D is unclear. Trimming shortened V by 1 base and J by 2 bases, and 17 bases separated the two germline ends. The germline CDR1 and CDR2 sequences are MGHRA and YSYEKL. The CDR3 is 17 amino acids. The CDR3 DNA is TGCGCCAGCAGCCAAGGTCTCCCGGGCCAACTTAACACTGAAGCTTTCTTT. Encoded protein: CASSQGLPGQLNTEAFF.

V usage is TRBV6-1 and J usage is TRBJ1-5, with 8 nucleotides matching TRBD1. V was clipped by 6 bases and J by 6 bases; unmatched bases: 7. Germline lookup yields CDR1 MNHNS and CDR2 SASEGT. The CDR3 contains 14 residues. CDR3 coding DNA: TGTGCCAGCAGCCTGACAGGGGCGGGTCAGCCCCAGCATTTT. Amino acid sequence: CASSLTGAGQPQHF.

The chain is built from TRBV5-1 and TRBJ1-1, with D maybe TRBD1 (6 bases). Germline assignment: CDR1 SGHRS and CDR2 YFSETQ. V lost 0 bases and J lost 4, with 16 bases in between. The CDR3 length is 16 residues. The CDR3 protein is CASSLAARGTLTEAFF. As DNA, the CDR3 is TGCGCCAGCAGCTTGGCCGCCAGGGGAACCCTCACTGAAGCTTTCTTT.

The chain uses TRBV7-9 and TRBJ1-6, with no clear D. The CDR3 contains 15 residues. CDR1 SEHNR and CDR2 FQNEAQ come from the germline V gene (reference sequence). V gave up 3 bases and J gave up 5 bases, with 11 bases separating them. The CDR3 region is CASSLGGVNNSPLHF. The CDR3 DNA reads TGTGCCAGCAGCTTGGGCGGGGTGAATAATTCACCCCTCCACTTT.

In this sample, this clonotype turned up a few times. This rearrangement joins TRBV7-2 to TRBJ1-5; no reliable D call. The germline V gene has CDR1 SGHTA and CDR2 FQGNSA. The CDR3 spans 14 residues. With 4 bases removed from V and 2 bases from J, the gap between germline ends came to 9 bases. In nucleotides, the CDR3 is TGTGCCAGCAGCTCCCTTGGGGGCAATCAGCCCCAGCATTTT. Amino acids: CASSSLGGNQPQHF.

This sequence joins TRBV12-3 or TRBV12-4 and TRBJ1-2; no reliable D call. This CDR3 comprises 15 residues. V was cut by 8 bases and J by 2 bases, with 18 bases left in between. The CDR3 coding sequence is TGTGCCAGCCCGCTCGGGCCCGGGCCCAACTATGGCTACACCTTC. This codes for CASPLGPGPNYGYTF.

The V call is TRBV20-1, the J call TRBJ2-2; possible D gene TRBD1, 6 bases. The CDR3 sequence is 16 residues long. Germline assignment: CDR1 DFQATT and CDR2 SNEGSKA (reference sequence). The ends were cut back, 0 bases at V and 2 bases at J, with 13 bases in the middle. CDR3 coding DNA: TGCAGTGCTAGAGATAAAAGGACAGACAACACCGGGGAGCTGTTTTTT. Its translation is CSARDKRTDNTGELFF.

The rearrangement links TRBV6-1 to TRBJ1-5, with D maybe TRBD1 (5 bases). Germline CDR1 and CDR2: MNHNS and SASEGT. V was cut by 5 bases and J by 7 bases, with 9 bases left in between. The CDR3 runs to 12 residues. The CDR3 protein is CASSTRGQPQHF. CDR3 nucleotides: TGTGCCAGCAGTACGCGGGGCCAGCCCCAGCATTTT.

This clonotype has just a few counts. V usage is TRBV7-2 and J usage is TRBJ1-2, with D maybe TRBD1 (6 bases). Trimming took 5 bases from V and 8 from J, leaving 12 bases between them. Germline CDR1 reads SGHTA; CDR2 reads FQGNSA. There are 12 residues in the CDR3. The CDR3 DNA is TGTGCCAGCAGCCCGGGGGCGCAAGGCTACACCTTC. Protein product: CASSPGAQGYTF. Full variable domain (remainder filled in from reference TRBV7-2 and TRBJ1-2): GAGVSQSPSNKVTEKGKDVELRCDPISGHTALYWYRQSLGQGLEFLIYFQGNSAPDKSGLPSDRFSAERTGGSVSTLTIQRTQQEDSAVYLCASSPGAQGYTFGSGTRLTVV.

This chain connects TRBV7-9 to TRBJ2-2, with 11 bases lining up with TRBD2. Trimming took 3 bases from V and 2 from J; bases not matched to a gene: 8. The CDR3 length is 18 residues. The germline V gene has CDR1 SEHNR and CDR2 FQNEAQ (reference sequence). In DNA, the CDR3 is TGTGCCAGCAGCTTCCCCCCACGACTAGCGGGAAACACCGGGGAGCTGTTTTTT. Translation gives CASSFPPRLAGNTGELFF.

The chain is built from TRBV27 and TRBJ1-2; D unclear. V lost 6 bases and J lost 8, with 16 bases in between. Germline CDR1 is MNHEY and CDR2 is SMNVEV (reference sequence). The CDR3 consists of 13 residues. CDR3 in amino acids: CASRGAGQNGYTF. For the CDR3, the DNA is TGTGCCAGCAGGGGCGCCGGGCAGAACGGCTACACCTTC.

The CDR3 DNA sequence: TGTGCCAGCAGCCGCCGACAGGGGGCGGGGGAGCAGTACTTC. Translated: CASSRRQGAGEQYF. The chain has TRBV6-1 and TRBJ2-7, with TRBD1 matching over 10 bases. V was clipped by 6 bases and J by 7 bases; unmatched bases: 9. The length of the CDR3 is 14 residues. CDR1 MNHNS and CDR2 SASEGT come from the germline V gene.

The V gene is TRBV27, the J gene TRBJ2-5; D is unclear. V was trimmed by 4 bases and J by 9 bases, leaving 9 bases between them. The CDR3 extends over 11 amino acids. Germline V gene lookup returns CDR1 MNHEY and CDR2 SMNVEV (reference sequence). This CDR3 reads CASSSGRAQYF. The CDR3 DNA reads as TGTGCCAGCAGTTCAGGACGGGCCCAGTACTTC.